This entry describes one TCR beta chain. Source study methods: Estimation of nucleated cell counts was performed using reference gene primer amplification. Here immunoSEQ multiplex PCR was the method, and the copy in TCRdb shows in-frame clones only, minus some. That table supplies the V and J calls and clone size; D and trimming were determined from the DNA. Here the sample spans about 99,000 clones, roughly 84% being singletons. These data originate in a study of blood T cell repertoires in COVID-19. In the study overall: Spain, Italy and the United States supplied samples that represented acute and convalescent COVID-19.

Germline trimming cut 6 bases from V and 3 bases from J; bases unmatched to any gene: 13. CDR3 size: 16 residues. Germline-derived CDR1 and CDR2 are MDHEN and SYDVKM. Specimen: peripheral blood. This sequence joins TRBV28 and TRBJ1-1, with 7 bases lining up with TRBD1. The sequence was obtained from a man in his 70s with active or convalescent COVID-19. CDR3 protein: CASSVTGTAGYTEAFF. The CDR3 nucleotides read TGTGCCAGCAGCGTGACAGGGACAGCAGGTTACACTGAAGCTTTCTTT.